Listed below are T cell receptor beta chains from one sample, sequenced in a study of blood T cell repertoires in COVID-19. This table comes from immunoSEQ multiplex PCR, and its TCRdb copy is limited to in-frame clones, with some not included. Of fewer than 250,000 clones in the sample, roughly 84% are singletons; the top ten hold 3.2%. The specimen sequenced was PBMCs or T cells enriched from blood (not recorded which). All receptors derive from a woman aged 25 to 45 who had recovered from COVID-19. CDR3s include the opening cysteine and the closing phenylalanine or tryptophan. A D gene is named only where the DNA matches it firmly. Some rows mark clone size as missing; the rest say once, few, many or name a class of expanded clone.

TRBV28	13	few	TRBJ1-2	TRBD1	TGTGCCAGCAATCCGGGACAGAACTATGGCTACACCTTC	CASNPGQNYGYTF
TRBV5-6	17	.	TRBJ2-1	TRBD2	TGTGCCAGCAGCTTGGCCTGGCTAGCGGGAGAAATAGAGGAGCAGTTCTTC	CASSLAWLAGEIEEQFF
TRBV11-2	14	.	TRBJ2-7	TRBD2	TGTGCCAGCCAAGGCGGGAGAGGGTCCTACGAGCAGTACTTC	CASQGGRGSYEQYF
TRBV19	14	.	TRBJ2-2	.	TGTGCCAGCGCACGGACAGAGAACACCGGGGAGCTGTTTTTT	CASARTENTGELFF
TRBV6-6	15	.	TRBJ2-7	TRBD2	TGTGCCAGCAGTTCGAGCGGGAGAGTTGACTACGAGCAGTACTTC	CASSSSGRVDYEQYF
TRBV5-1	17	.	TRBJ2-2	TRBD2	TGCGCCAGCAGCTTGGTTAGAAGCGGGGGGAACACCGGGGAGCTGTTTTTT	CASSLVRSGGNTGELFF
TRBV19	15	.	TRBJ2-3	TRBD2	TGTGCCAGTAGTAAGTCAGCGGGGGGCACAGATACGCAGTATTTT	CASSKSAGGTDTQYF
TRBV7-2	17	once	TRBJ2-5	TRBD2	TGTGCCAGCAGCTCATCTTTGGCGGGGGGGTTAAAAGAGACCCAGTACTTC	CASSSSLAGGLKETQYF
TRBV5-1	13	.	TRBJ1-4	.	TGCGCCAGCAGCTTGGGGGGGCGTGAAAAACTGTTTTTT	CASSLGGREKLFF
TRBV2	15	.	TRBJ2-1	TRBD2	TGTGCCAGCAGTGTTAGGGGCGGGAGATACAATGAGCAGTTCTTC	CASSVRGGRYNEQFF
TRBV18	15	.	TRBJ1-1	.	TGTGCCAGCTCAGTCGGGATTCGAACGCACACTGAAGCTTTCTTT	CASSVGIRTHTEAFF
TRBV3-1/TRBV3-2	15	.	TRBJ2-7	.	TGTGCCAGCAAGAACCGCCGGGGGAGTTCCTACGAGCAGTACTTC	CASKNRRGSSYEQYF
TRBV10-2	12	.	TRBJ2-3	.	TGCGCCAGCAGCATTAGCACAGATACGCAGTATTTT	CASSISTDTQYF
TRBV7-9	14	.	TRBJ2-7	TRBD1	TGTGCCAGCAGCTTACAGGACAGGCCCTACGAGCAGTACTTC	CASSLQDRPYEQYF
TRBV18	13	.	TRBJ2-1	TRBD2	TGTGCCAGCTCACTAACGGGGGGGAATGAGCAGTTCTTC	CASSLTGGNEQFF
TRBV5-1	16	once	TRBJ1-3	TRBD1	TGCGCCAGCAGCTTGGCCGGGACAGGGGCTGGAAACACCATATATTTT	CASSLAGTGAGNTIYF
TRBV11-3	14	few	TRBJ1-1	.	TGTGCCAGCAGCTTAAATACAAGGGGCGCTGAAGCTTTCTTT	CASSLNTRGAEAFF
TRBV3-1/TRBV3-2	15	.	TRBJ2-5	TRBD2	TGTGCCAGCAGCCTCGTTGGGGGGGTGGGAGAGACCCAGTACTTC	CASSLVGGVGETQYF
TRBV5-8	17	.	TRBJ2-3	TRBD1	TGTGCCAGCAGCTCCCGTGACAGGGGGCCAAGCACAGATACGCAGTATTTT	CASSSRDRGPSTDTQYF
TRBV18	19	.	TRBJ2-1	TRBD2	TGTGCCAGCTCACCGGCGTTGGGACTAGCGGGGCCTAAGTTGGGTGAGCAGTTCTTC	CASSPALGLAGPKLGEQFF
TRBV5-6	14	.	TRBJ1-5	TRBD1	TGTGCCAGCAGCGGGACAGGGTTTTATCAGCCCCAGCATTTT	CASSGTGFYQPQHF
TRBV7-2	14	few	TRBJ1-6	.	TGTGCCAGCAGCTTAGGTTTAGTCGATTCACCCCTCCACTTT	CASSLGLVDSPLHF
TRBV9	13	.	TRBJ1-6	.	TGTGCCAGCAGCGTCGCAGTTAATTCACCCCTCCACTTT	CASSVAVNSPLHF
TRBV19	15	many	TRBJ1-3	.	TGTGCCAGTCTCAGGCCCAGCCGCTCTGGAAACACCATATATTTT	CASLRPSRSGNTIYF
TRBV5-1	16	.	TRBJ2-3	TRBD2	TGCGCCAGCAACCCCCGGACTAGCGGGAGCACAGATACGCAGTATTTT	CASNPRTSGSTDTQYF
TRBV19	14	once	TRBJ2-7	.	TGTGCCAGTAGCGCTGCGGCTGGGTCCTACGAGCAGTACTTC	CASSAAAGSYEQYF
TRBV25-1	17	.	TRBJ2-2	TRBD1	TGTGCCAGCCGAAGGGCGGGACAGGGGGCTGGAACCGGGGAGCTGTTTTTT	CASRRAGQGAGTGELFF
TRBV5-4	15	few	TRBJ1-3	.	TGTGCCAGCAGCCGCGAGGGTCCCTCTGGAAACACCATATATTTT	CASSREGPSGNTIYF
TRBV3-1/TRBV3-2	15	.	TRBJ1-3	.	TGTGCCAGCAGCCAAGTGGCAGGGGTCGTGGACACCATATATTTT	CASSQVAGVVDTIYF
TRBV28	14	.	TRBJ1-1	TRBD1	TGTGCCAGCAGTTCCGGGACAGGGGGCACTGAAGCTTTCTTT	CASSSGTGGTEAFF
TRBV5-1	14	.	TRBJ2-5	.	TGCGCCAGCAAAAACAGGGCTGAGGAAGAGACCCAGTACTTC	CASKNRAEEETQYF